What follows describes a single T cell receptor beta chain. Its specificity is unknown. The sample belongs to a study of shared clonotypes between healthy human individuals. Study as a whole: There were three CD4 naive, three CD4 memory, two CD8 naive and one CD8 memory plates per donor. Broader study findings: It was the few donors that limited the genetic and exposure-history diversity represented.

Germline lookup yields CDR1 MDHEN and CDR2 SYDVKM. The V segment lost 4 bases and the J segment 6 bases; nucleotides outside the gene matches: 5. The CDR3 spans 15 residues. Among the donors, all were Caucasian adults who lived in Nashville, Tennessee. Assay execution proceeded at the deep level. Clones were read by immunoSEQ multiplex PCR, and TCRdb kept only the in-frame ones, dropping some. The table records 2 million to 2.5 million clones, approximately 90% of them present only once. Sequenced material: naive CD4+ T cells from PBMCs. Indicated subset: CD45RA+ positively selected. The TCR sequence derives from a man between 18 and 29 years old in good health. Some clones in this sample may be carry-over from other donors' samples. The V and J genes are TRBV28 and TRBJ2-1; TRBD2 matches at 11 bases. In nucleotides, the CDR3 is TGTGCCAGCAGTTCGCCTAGCGGGAGGCCCAATGAGCAGTTCTTC. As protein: CASSSPSGRPNEQFF.